This TCR beta chain was captured in a study of blood T cells in healthy people across ages. Study findings and constraints: It was not known whether donors were CMV positive (a possible confounder of expanded clonotype changes).

A minimum of 6 million PBMCs was isolated per sample. Germline V gene sequence: CDR1 SGHDN, CDR2 FVKESK. The CDR3 contains 14 residues. Trimming removed 4 bases from V and 6 bases from J, with 13 bases in between. A word on this clonotype: Its antigen is still unknown.

Sample-barcoded 5' priming and a J-beta primer mix drove a second PCR of 7 to 11 cycles. TCRdb ran MiXCR on the 5' RACE reads and lists one entry per CDR3 protein. The sample yields hundreds of thousands of distinct CDR3 sequences, around 43% seen once. The chain uses TRBV14 and TRBJ2-4; either TRBD1 or TRBD2 may supply D (6 bases each). This receptor was obtained from a man aged 55 to 70 in good health. Sequencing was done on a sample of blood. The CDR3 reads CASSLVGGRNIQYF. DNA for the CDR3: TGTGCCAGCAGCCTAGTGGGGGGCCGAAACATTCAGTACTTC. Looking up the rest from reference TRBV14 and TRBJ2-4 gives the full variable domain: EAGVTQFPSHSVIEKGQTVTLRCDPISGHDNLYWYRRVMGKEIKFLLHFVKESKQDESGMPNNRFLAERTGGTYSTLKVQPAELEDSGVYFCASSLVGGRNIQYFGAGTRLSVL.